This T cell receptor (beta chain) was identified during a study of blood T cell repertoires in COVID-19. Libraries were prepared by immunoSEQ multiplex PCR; TCRdb keeps only in-frame clonotypes and omits some of them. Here the sample spans around 200,000 clones, 70% to 90% being singletons. The sequenced sample was peripheral blood. This sequence originates from a person between 65 and 79 years old with COVID-19, enrolled during active disease.

The CDR3 nucleotides are TGTGCCAGCAGCGCAGGACAGGGAGAGACCCAGTACTTC. Translation: CASSAGQGETQYF. This chain links TRBV7-3 with TRBJ2-5; 8 nucleotides line up with TRBD1. Trimming cost V 5 bases and J 4 bases; bases outside gene matches: 3. The CDR3 covers 13 residues. CDR1 SGHTA and CDR2 FQGTGA come from the germline V gene.